Reported below is one T cell receptor beta chain. The source of the sample is a study of blood T cells in healthy people across ages. Through a sample-barcoded 5' primer and a J-beta primer mix, a second PCR was run for roughly 6 to 11 cycles. TCRdb re-derived calls from the 5' RACE reads in MiXCR, one entry per CDR3 protein. In the table there are about 680,000 distinct CDR3 sequences, 49% of which are singletons. Germline V gene sequence: CDR1 SGHTA, CDR2 FQGNSA. This CDR3 has 14 residues. V was pared by 3 bases and J by 1 base, with 10 bases between. The V gene is TRBV7-2, the J gene TRBJ2-7; the D is unclear. Sample: blood. This clonotype was sampled from a woman aged 55 to 70 in good health. CDR3 in amino acids: CASSFGLVSYEQYF. CDR3 sequence (DNA): TGTGCCAGCAGCTTCGGGTTAGTGTCCTACGAGCAGTACTTC.